Listed below are T cell receptor beta chains from one sample, sequenced in a study of cytomegalovirus exposure and HLA in healthy donors. Libraries were prepared by immunoSEQ multiplex PCR; TCRdb keeps only in-frame clonotypes and omits some of them. The sample has around 100,000 clones; about three quarters are singletons. The specimen was PBMCs. The receptors stem from a woman aged 18-29 years in good health and CMV-seropositive. CDR3s include the opening cysteine and the closing phenylalanine or tryptophan. A D gene is named only where the DNA matches it firmly. A clone size is listed for some rows: how often the clone was seen (once, few, many), or a class if it is expanded.

TRBV6-6,NA,TRBD1,TRBJ2-7,CASSSTGQYGLGEQYF,TGTGCCAGCAGTTCGACGGGACAGTACGGGTTAGGCGAGCAGTACTTC
TRBV29-1,NA,NA,TRBJ1-1,CSVEGGDTEAFF,TGCAGCGTTGAGGGAGGGGACACTGAAGCTTTCTTT
TRBV6-8,NA,TRBD2,TRBJ2-7,CASRILCSGSLSYEQYF,TGTGCCAGCAGGATTTTATGTAGCGGGAGCTTATCCTACGAGCAGTACTTC
TRBV7-9,NA,NA,TRBJ1-1,CASRQASEAFF,TGTGCCAGCAGGCAAGCGTCTGAAGCTTTCTTT
TRBV7-8,NA,NA,TRBJ2-7,CASSLRGRSSYEQYF,TGTGCCAGCAGCTTGCGGGGCCGAAGCTCCTACGAGCAGTACTTC
TRBV10-3,NA,NA,TRBJ1-1,CAISALGNTEAFF,TGTGCCATCAGTGCTCTAGGGAACACTGAAGCTTTCTTT
TRBV7-3,NA,NA,TRBJ1-5,CASSLIIRQGNQPQHF,TGTGCCAGCAGCTTAATTATCAGGCAAGGCAATCAGCCCCAGCATTTT
TRBV6-4,NA,TRBD2,TRBJ2-1,CASSQTSGSLYNEQFF,TGTGCCAGCTCCCAGACTAGCGGGAGTTTGTACAATGAGCAGTTCTTC
TRBV30,NA,NA,TRBJ2-3,CAWWAYRTDTQYF,TGTGCCTGGTGGGCTTATCGCACAGATACGCAGTATTTT
TRBV25-1,NA,NA,TRBJ1-5,CASSETGQQPQHF,TGTGCCAGCAGTGAGACAGGTCAACAGCCCCAGCATTTT
TRBV30,NA,NA,TRBJ2-3,CAWMGGSTDTQYF,TGTGCCTGGATGGGGGGAAGCACAGATACGCAGTATTTT
TRBV14,NA,TRBD1,TRBJ2-2,CASSQEGQGVTGELFF,TGTGCCAGCAGCCAGGAGGGACAGGGGGTCACCGGGGAGCTGTTTTTT
TRBV5-1,NA,NA,TRBJ2-1,CAGLLKGEQFF,TGCGCCGGGTTACTAAAAGGTGAGCAGTTCTTC
TRBV30,NA,NA,TRBJ2-5,CAWTNFRGEQYF,TGTGCCTGGACGAACTTCAGGGGGGAGCAGTACTTC
TRBV6-1,NA,NA,TRBJ2-7,CASSELVVAYEQYF,TGTGCCAGCAGTGAGTTAGTTGTTGCCTACGAGCAGTACTTC
TRBV30,few,NA,TRBJ2-1,CAWSVGPHNEQFF,TGTGCCTGGAGTGTGGGGCCACACAATGAGCAGTTCTTC
TRBV28,few,NA,TRBJ1-1,CASSFQLMNTEAFF,TGTGCCAGCAGTTTTCAGTTAATGAACACTGAAGCTTTCTTT
TRBV27,NA,NA,TRBJ2-1,CASSSWTVRGSGYEQFF,TGTGCCAGCAGTTCTTGGACAGTGAGGGGATCTGGATATGAGCAGTTCTTC
TRBV30,NA,NA,TRBJ2-4,CAWSVGIAKNIQYF,TGTGCCTGGAGTGTTGGCATCGCCAAAAACATTCAGTACTTC
TRBV6-5,few,TRBD1,TRBJ1-5,CASKADRGKNQPQHF,TGTGCCAGCAAAGCGGACAGGGGGAAGAATCAGCCCCAGCATTTT
TRBV27,NA,TRBD2,TRBJ2-7,CASRRLADYEQYF,TGTGCCAGCAGGAGACTAGCGGACTACGAGCAGTACTTC
TRBV28,few,NA,TRBJ1-1,CASSLSAGFTEAFF,TGTGCCAGCAGTTTATCGGCAGGGTTCACTGAAGCTTTCTTT
TRBV28,NA,TRBD2,TRBJ2-3,CASSGLPGLAGTDTQYF,TGTGCCAGCAGTGGATTACCGGGACTAGCGGGCACAGATACGCAGTATTTT
TRBV7-3,NA,TRBD1,TRBJ2-3,CASSPFGTVTDTQYF,TGTGCCAGCAGCCCCTTCGGGACAGTGACAGATACGCAGTATTTT
TRBV18,NA,TRBD2,TRBJ2-1,CASSGRAGANWNEQFF,TGTGCCAGCTCAGGTCGAGCGGGAGCGAATTGGAATGAGCAGTTCTTC
TRBV2,NA,NA,TRBJ1-1,CASSVQGQNTEAFF,TGTGCCAGCAGTGTGCAGGGCCAGAACACTGAAGCTTTCTTT
TRBV19,NA,NA,TRBJ2-7,CASSSGGLAYEQYF,TGTGCCAGTAGTTCAGGAGGACTCGCCTACGAGCAGTACTTC
TRBV6-1,few,NA,TRBJ2-7,CASINGRGTYEQYF,TGTGCCAGCATTAACGGGAGAGGGACTTACGAGCAGTACTTC
TRBV10-1,few,NA,TRBJ2-7,CASATGSPRGEQYF,TGCGCCAGCGCTACAGGGAGCCCCCGGGGTGAGCAGTACTTC
TRBV10-3,NA,TRBD1,TRBJ1-2,CAIRPGGDYGYTF,TGTGCCATCAGGCCAGGGGGCGACTATGGCTACACCTTC
TRBV5-8,NA,NA,TRBJ1-2,CASSLALQGYYGYTF,TGTGCCAGCAGCTTGGCTTTACAGGGATACTATGGCTACACCTTC
TRBV4-2,NA,TRBD2,TRBJ2-1,CASSLLAGGYNEQFF,TGTGCCAGCAGCCTACTAGCGGGAGGGTACAATGAGCAGTTCTTC
TRBV5-4,NA,TRBD2,TRBJ2-7,CASSIGSGGLDYEQYF,TGTGCCAGCAGCATAGGCAGCGGGGGACTAGACTACGAGCAGTACTTC
TRBV27,once,NA,TRBJ2-7,CASSLTDSYEQYF,TGTGCCAGCAGTCTCACAGACTCCTACGAGCAGTACTTC
TRBV5-1,NA,NA,TRBJ2-2,CASSTQDSYTGELFF,TGCGCCAGCAGCACACAGGACAGCTACACCGGGGAGCTGTTTTTT
TRBV30,NA,NA,TRBJ1-5,CAWSVSGYSNQPQHF,TGTGCCTGGAGTGTTTCCGGGTATAGCAATCAGCCCCAGCATTTT
TRBV5-1,NA,TRBD1,TRBJ2-7,CASSTGQGVGEQYF,TGCGCCAGCAGCACCGGACAGGGGGTGGGGGAGCAGTACTTC
TRBV4-1,NA,TRBD1,TRBJ1-4,CASSLRYGTGDFELFF,TGCGCCAGCAGCCTGAGGTATGGGACAGGTGATTTCGAACTGTTTTTT
TRBV19,NA,TRBD1,TRBJ1-5,CASSFTGGGNQPQHF,TGTGCCAGTAGTTTCACAGGGGGCGGCAATCAGCCCCAGCATTTT
TRBV6-1,NA,TRBD1,TRBJ1-2,CASSDSDRVHTF,TGTGCCAGCAGTGACAGCGACAGGGTCCATACCTTC
TRBV5-4,NA,NA,TRBJ2-1,CASSVGADSYNEQFF,TGTGCCAGCAGCGTGGGAGCGGACTCCTACAATGAGCAGTTCTTC
TRBV5-6,NA,NA,TRBJ1-2,CASSLRATGSNYGYTF,TGTGCCAGCAGCTTGAGAGCGACCGGGTCGAACTATGGCTACACCTTC
TRBV21-1,NA,NA,TRBJ1-1,CASSKTPGQGPEAFF,TGTGCCAGCAGCAAAACTCCAGGACAGGGCCCTGAAGCTTTCTTT
TRBV11-2,NA,NA,TRBJ1-3,CASSLAGGSGNTIYF,TGTGCCAGCAGCTTAGCGGGAGGATCTGGAAACACCATATATTTT
TRBV7-9,once,NA,TRBJ1-5,CASSLGAGVQPQHF,TGTGCCAGCAGCTTAGGGGCAGGGGTCCAGCCCCAGCATTTT
TRBV10-3,NA,TRBD1,TRBJ2-7,CAIHAGGSYEQYF,TGTGCCATCCACGCAGGGGGTTCCTACGAGCAGTACTTC
TRBV5-1,NA,TRBD1,TRBJ2-7,CASSPLGQARYEQYF,TGCGCCAGCAGCCCACTCGGACAGGCGCGCTACGAGCAGTACTTC
TRBV9,few,TRBD1,TRBJ1-1,CASSAGTGNTEAFF,TGTGCCAGCAGCGCCGGGACAGGGAACACTGAAGCTTTCTTT
TRBV5-1,few,NA,TRBJ1-3,CASSLEAGPSGNTIYF,TGCGCCAGCAGCTTGGAGGCAGGGCCCTCTGGAAACACCATATATTTT
TRBV5-1,NA,TRBD2,TRBJ2-3,CASSLLAGGTTDTQYF,TGCGCCAGCAGCTTGTTAGCGGGGGGGACCACAGATACGCAGTATTTT
TRBV9,NA,TRBD2,TRBJ2-1,CASSSGTSGLNEQFF,TGTGCCAGCAGCTCAGGGACTAGCGGGTTGAATGAGCAGTTCTTC
TRBV27,few,TRBD2,TRBJ2-7,CASSPIAGASDEQYF,TGTGCCAGCAGTCCCATAGCGGGAGCGTCCGACGAGCAGTACTTC
TRBV28,few,NA,TRBJ2-5,CASTATGGDVYQETQYF,TGTGCCAGCACCGCGACTGGCGGGGACGTATACCAAGAGACCCAGTACTTC
TRBV28,NA,NA,TRBJ1-5,CASSPTGMSQPQHF,TGTGCCAGCAGTCCCACAGGGATGAGTCAGCCCCAGCATTTT
TRBV28,NA,NA,TRBJ2-1,CASSLYTNEQFF,TGTGCCAGCAGTTTATACACTAACGAGCAGTTCTTC
TRBV10-3,NA,TRBD2,TRBJ2-3,CAIRTGGSDTQYF,TGTGCCATCAGGACCGGGGGGAGCGATACGCAGTATTTT
TRBV6-1,NA,NA,TRBJ1-2,CASSHPGTSPGGYTF,TGTGCCAGCAGTCACCCCGGGACATCGCCTGGTGGCTACACCTTC
TRBV6-1,NA,NA,TRBJ1-1,CASRGDFLNTEAFF,TGTGCCAGCAGAGGGGACTTCCTGAACACTGAAGCTTTCTTT
TRBV27,NA,TRBD1,TRBJ2-7,CASRGTGSLSEQYF,TGTGCCAGCAGGGGGACAGGGAGTTTGTCCGAGCAGTACTTC
TRBV7-9,few,NA,TRBJ1-6,CASSLEQYNSPLHF,TGTGCCAGCAGCTTGGAGCAGTATAATTCACCCCTCCACTTT